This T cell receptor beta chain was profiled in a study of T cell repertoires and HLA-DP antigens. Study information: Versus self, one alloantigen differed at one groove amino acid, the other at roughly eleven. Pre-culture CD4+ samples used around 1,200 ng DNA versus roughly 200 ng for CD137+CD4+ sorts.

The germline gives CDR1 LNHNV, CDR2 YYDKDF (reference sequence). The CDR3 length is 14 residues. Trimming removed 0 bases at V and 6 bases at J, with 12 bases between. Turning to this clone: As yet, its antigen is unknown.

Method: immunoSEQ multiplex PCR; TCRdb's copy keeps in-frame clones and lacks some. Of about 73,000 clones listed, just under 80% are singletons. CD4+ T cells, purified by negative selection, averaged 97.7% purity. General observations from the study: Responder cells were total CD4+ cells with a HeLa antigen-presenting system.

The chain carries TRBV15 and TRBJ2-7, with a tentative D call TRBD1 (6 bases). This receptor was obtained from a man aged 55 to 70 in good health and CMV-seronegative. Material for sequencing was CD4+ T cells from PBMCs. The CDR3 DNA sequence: TGTGCCACCAGCAGAGACAGGGGAGCTTTCGAGCAGTACTTC. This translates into CATSRDRGAFEQYF.